The 4 T cell receptor beta chains reported below all come from one sample, sequenced in a study of cytomegalovirus exposure and HLA in healthy donors. The PCR used 60 Vbeta and 13 Jbeta primers. Using immunoSEQ multiplex PCR, the repertoire was profiled, and TCRdb retains in-frame clones only, with some absent. The sample has a few hundred thousand clones; roughly 75% are singletons. The sequencing sample was made of PBMCs. These receptors were collected from a woman aged 30 to 39 in good health and CMV-seronegative.

This clone was seen only a few times. J is TRBJ1-2 and V is TRBV6-5, with TRBD1 as a possible D gene (5 bases). This CDR3 spans 15 amino acids. Trimming took 7 bases from V and 0 from J, leaving 15 bases between them. CDR1 and CDR2 (germline): MNHEY, SVGAGI. The CDR3 DNA sequence: TGTGCCAGCACCCTCGTGGCGGGGGCTAACTATGGCTACACCTTC. This sequence encodes CASTLVAGANYGYTF.

The chain carries TRBV10-3 and TRBJ1-2; D unclear. CDR1 and CDR2 from the germline V gene are ENHRY and SYGVKD. The CDR3 loop spans 13 amino acids. V lost 3 bases and J 7 bases, leaving 12 bases between the germline ends. CDR3: CAISDGRESGYTF. CDR3 DNA: TGTGCCATCAGTGATGGGAGGGAGAGTGGCTACACCTTC.

This clone was detected a few times. The V call is TRBV19, the J call TRBJ1-5; no clear D gene. Germline V gives CDR1 LNHDA, CDR2 SQIVND (reference sequence). V was pared by 6 bases and J by 1 base, with 13 bases between. CDR3 size: 15 residues. CDR3 sequence reads: CASRNGLASNQPQHF. In DNA, the CDR3 is TGTGCCAGTAGAAACGGACTCGCCAGCAATCAGCCCCAGCATTTT.

The V call is TRBV4-1, the J call TRBJ1-4; D is unresolved. The germline V and J ends were trimmed by 4 bases and 10 bases, with 19 bases remaining between them. CDR3 size: 15 residues. Germline loops: CDR1 MGHRA, CDR2 YSYEKL. CDR3 sequence reads: CASSREVGVDGKLFF. The CDR3, as DNA: TGCGCCAGCAGCCGGGAGGTAGGCGTCGATGGAAAACTGTTTTTT.